The 26 T cell receptor beta chains below were found in one sample sequenced in a study of Ad26.COV2.S vaccination and SARS-CoV-2 variants (dated by TCRdb to about 2021). Libraries came from the immunoSEQ multiplex PCR assay. TCRdb took over this immuneACCESS table, retaining in-frame rearrangements with V and J assigned. Such tables are incomplete; in checked studies, under half of the missing clones stem from an unresolved V gene, and the remainder is unexplained. In this sample the table shows about 450,000 clones, about 88% of which occur a single time. About 2.4% of the sample is held by the ten biggest clonotypes. The label giving this sample's treatment or condition can be read as: about 20 received Ad26.COV2.S at low or high dose, single or two shots; 5 received placebo; per-sample allocation not given. For vaccine and placebo recipients, repertoires were sequenced using samples collected on day 63 after the first injection.

Sequencing was performed on peripheral blood, taken in a trial of Ad26.COV2.S vaccine versus placebo. These receptor sequences come from a person aged 18 to 65 who received the Ad26.COV2.S COVID-19 vaccine or a placebo.

The chain combines TRBV11-2 with TRBJ1-5; TRBD1 is a possible D gene (5 bases). V lost 3 bases, J lost 7 bases, and 13 bases lay in between. The CDR3 is made up of 14 amino acids. Germline CDR1 reads SGHAT; CDR2 reads FQNNGV. The CDR3 DNA reads TGTGCCAGCAGCTTCACAGGCGCGGGACAGCCCCAGCATTTT. Amino acids: CASSFTGAGQPQHF. Drawing the rest from reference TRBV11-2 and TRBJ1-5, the complete variable domain is EAGVAQSPRYKIIEKRQSVAFWCNPISGHATLYWYQQILGQGPKLLIQFQNNGVVDDSQLPKDRFSAERLKGVDSTLKIQPAKLEDSAVYLCASSFTGAGQPQHFGDGTRLSIL.

The gene calls are TRBV4-2 and TRBJ2-5; 8 bases match TRBD2. V lost 4 bases, J lost 3 bases, and 10 bases stayed unmatched. The length of the CDR3 is 16 residues. Germline values: CDR1 LGHNA, CDR2 YNFKEQ. The CDR3 sequence: CASSRRGGREEETQYF. The CDR3 DNA follows: TGTGCCAGCAGCCGACGGGGGGGCCGGGAAGAAGAGACCCAGTACTTC.

The chain is built from TRBV24-1 and TRBJ1-5; a possible D gene is TRBD1 (5 bases). V lost 9 bases and J lost 3, with 11 bases in between. Germline CDR1 and CDR2: KGHDR and SFDVKD. This CDR3 has 13 residues. The CDR3 loop is CATGGQLNQPQHF. CDR3 DNA: TGTGCCACCGGCGGACAACTCAATCAGCCCCAGCATTTT.

The rearrangement joins TRBV15 to TRBJ2-7, with D hard to call. Trimming removed 4 bases at V and 5 bases at J, with 12 bases between. The CDR3 spans 13 residues. Germline lookup yields CDR1 LNHNV and CDR2 YYDKDF (reference sequence). This CDR3 reads CATSIEPYHEQYF. CDR3 nucleotide sequence: TGTGCCACCAGCATAGAACCCTATCACGAGCAGTACTTC. The full variable domain, with the rest looked up from reference TRBV15 and TRBJ2-7, is DAMVIQNPRYQVTQFGKPVTLSCSQTLNHNVMYWYQQKSSQAPKLLFHYYDKDFNNEADTPDNFQSRRPNTSFCFLDIRSPGLGDTAMYLCATSIEPYHEQYFGPGTRLTVT.

This clone appeared a single time. The same CDR3 can be traced to other DNA sequences in this sample. The V gene is TRBV11-1, the J gene TRBJ1-6, with D possibly being TRBD1 (5 bases). This CDR3 comprises 14 residues. Per germline, CDR1 SGHAT and CDR2 FQDESV (reference sequence). V lost 5 bases, J lost 7 bases, and 12 bases lay in between. This chain's CDR3 is CASSAREYNSPLHF. In DNA form, the CDR3 reads TGTGCCAGCAGCGCCAGGGAGTACAATTCACCCCTCCACTTT.

The V gene is TRBV7-2, the J gene TRBJ2-3; possibly TRBD2 for D (5 bases). Germline V gives CDR1 SGHTA, CDR2 FQGNSA. Trimming removed 2 bases at V and 5 bases at J, with 11 bases between. The CDR3 sequence is 14 residues long. CDR3 DNA sequence: TGTGCCAGCAGCTTAATGCGGGTTGTAGATACGCAGTATTTT. Its translation: CASSLMRVVDTQYF.

The V call is TRBV18, the J call TRBJ1-1; D uncertain. The CDR3 contains 14 residues. V lost 6 bases, J lost 0 bases, and 11 bases lay in between. Germline CDR1 is KGHSH and CDR2 is LQKENI. CDR3 DNA: TGTGCCAGCTCCCACGACACCATGAACACTGAAGCTTTCTTT. Translation: CASSHDTMNTEAFF.

The chain combines TRBV7-8 with TRBJ1-1, with 11 positions matching TRBD1. This CDR3 has 17 amino acids. Trimming at V came to 4 bases and at J to 1 base, leaving 8 bases not matched to a gene. Germline V CDR1 and CDR2: SGHVS, FQNEAQ. CDR3 in DNA: TGTGCCAGCAGCTCCCTAGGACAGGGGGCTGCGAACACTGAAGCTTTCTTT. Its translation is CASSSLGQGAANTEAFF.

The chain combines TRBV5-4 with TRBJ1-1, with D unresolved. Deletions cut 4 bases from V and 0 bases from J, with 13 bases between. Per the germline V gene, CDR1 is SGHNT and CDR2 is YYREEE (reference sequence). There are 15 residues in the CDR3. CDR3: CASSPRSGLNTEAFF. CDR3 sequence (DNA): TGTGCCAGCAGCCCCCGCTCGGGCCTGAACACTGAAGCTTTCTTT.

The chain is built from TRBV12-3 or TRBV12-4 and TRBJ1-2, with D unclear. Trimming shortened V by 3 bases and J by 8 bases, and 10 bases separated the two germline ends. The CDR3 consists of 12 residues. CDR3 region: CASSLSSDGYTF. The CDR3 coding sequence is TGTGCCAGCAGTTTGTCGAGTGACGGCTACACCTTC.

The V and J genes are TRBV21-1 and TRBJ1-6. TRBV21-1 is flagged as a pseudogene. This CDR3 contains 16 residues. Here the CDR3 reads CASSKERGASNSPLHF. CDR3 sequence (DNA): TGTGCCAGCAGCAAAGAGAGGGGCGCGAGTAATTCACCCCTCCACTTT.

The CDR3: CASSPRAGGRDEQFF. The CDR3 DNA sequence: TGTGCCAGCTCACCACGTGCGGGAGGGCGCGATGAGCAGTTCTTC. This chain uses TRBV18 with TRBJ2-1; the match to TRBD2 covers 9 bases. Germline V CDR1 and CDR2: KGHSH, LQKENI. The CDR3 is made up of 15 amino acids. J lost 8 bases, V lost 1 base, and 6 bases had no gene match.

The chain carries TRBV10-3 and TRBJ1-4, with a tentative D call TRBD1 (5 bases). V was trimmed by 10 bases and J by 7 bases, leaving 16 bases between them. Germline V lookup: CDR1 ENHRY, CDR2 SYGVKD. The CDR3 totals 13 residues. Here the CDR3 DNA reads TGTGCCACCAAGGGGCAGGTGGGTGAAAAACTGTTTTTT. Its protein is CATKGQVGEKLFF.

J is TRBJ2-7 and V is TRBV2; the D is unclear. CDR3 length: 13 amino acids. Germline assignment: CDR1 SNHLY and CDR2 FYNNEI. Trimming removed 4 bases at V and 3 bases at J, with 10 bases between. CDR3 in DNA: TGTGCCAGCAGTGTGCCGGGTATCTACGAGCAGTACGTC. The encoded protein is CASSVPGIYEQYV.

The chain recombines TRBV5-1 with TRBJ1-2; D possibly corresponds to TRBD1 (5 bases). Germline-derived CDR1 and CDR2 are SGHRS and YFSETQ. Trimming stripped 4 bases from V and 4 bases from J, with 14 bases between. The CDR3 is made up of 14 amino acids. CDR3 sequence (DNA): TGCGCCAGCAGCCTCACCGGGACGGGCTATGGCTACACCTTC. Translation: CASSLTGTGYGYTF.

The chain recombines TRBV4-3 with TRBJ1-4; 7 bases align to TRBD1. The CDR3 consists of 16 residues. V shed 0 bases and J 10 bases; nucleotides not matched to a gene: 11. Germline V lookup: CDR1 LGHNA, CDR2 YSLEER. In nucleotides, the CDR3 is TGCGCCAGCAGCCAAGAAATCGTCACAGGGGTAGGAAAACTGTTTTTT. Translated, it gives CASSQEIVTGVGKLFF.

The CDR3 nucleotides read TGTGCCAGCTCCCCGGGACTAATACCCCTCAAAGGGGAGCTGTTTTTT. This codes for CASSPGLIPLKGELFF. This chain uses TRBV18 with TRBJ2-2, with 7 positions matching TRBD2. This CDR3 comprises 16 residues. Germline CDR1 is KGHSH and CDR2 is LQKENI. J gave up 8 bases and V 6 bases, and 15 bases lay outside the gene matches.

The chain recombines TRBV18 with TRBJ2-3; 8 positions agree with TRBD2. The V gene end was trimmed by 6 bases and the J gene end by 5 bases; junction bases not matched to a gene: 10. CDR1 is KGHSH, CDR2 LQKENI, per germline. CDR3 length: 15 amino acids. CDR3 region: CASSPSGLVLDTQYF. The CDR3 bases are TGTGCCAGCTCGCCTTCGGGACTAGTTTTAGATACGCAGTATTTT.

The chain carries TRBV3-1 (or the pseudogene TRBV3-2) and TRBJ1-2, with no clear D. Germline CDR1 reads LGHDT; CDR2 reads YNNKEL (reference sequence). V lost 4 bases to trimming and J lost 8 bases, with 14 bases between them. The length of the CDR3 is 13 residues. For the CDR3, the DNA is TGTGCCAGCAGCCCAGGTACCTATAGGGGCTACACCTTC. It translates to CASSPGTYRGYTF.

The chain employs TRBV11-3 and TRBJ2-2; the D gene is possibly TRBD2 (5 bases). The CDR3 sequence is 15 residues long. V was cut by 3 bases and J by 5 bases, with 13 bases left in between. From germline, CDR1 is SGHNT and CDR2 YENEEA. CDR3 sequence reads: CASSLGLSGTGELFF. The CDR3, as DNA: TGTGCCAGCAGCTTGGGCCTCTCGGGGACCGGGGAGCTGTTTTTT.

This chain links TRBV5-1 with TRBJ2-5, with 7 bases that match TRBD1. The CDR3 extends over 15 amino acids. The V and J ends lost 0 bases and 1 base, in that order; junction bases with no gene match: 3. Per germline, CDR1 SGHRS and CDR2 YFSETQ. This CDR3 reads CASSLGDSRQETQYF. The CDR3 bases are TGCGCCAGCAGCTTGGGGGACAGCCGCCAAGAGACCCAGTACTTC.

The genes are TRBV5-1 and TRBJ2-5; D is ambiguous. Germline V gene lookup returns CDR1 SGHRS and CDR2 YFSETQ. Trimming stripped 0 bases from V and 3 bases from J, with 9 bases between. The CDR3 contains 14 residues. The CDR3 reads CASSLAREEETQYF. In nucleotides, the CDR3 is TGCGCCAGCAGCTTGGCCCGCGAGGAAGAGACCCAGTACTTC.

This chain joins TRBV11-3 and TRBJ1-1; 8 positions agree with TRBD1. CDR3 length equals 17 residues. With V trimmed by 5 bases and J by 1 base, 12 bases remained unmatched. Germline V gene data show CDR1 as SGHNT and CDR2 as YENEEA. For the CDR3, the DNA is TGTGCCAGCAGCCCACTAGGATGGGACAGGAAGAACACTGAAGCTTTCTTT. Protein: CASSPLGWDRKNTEAFF.

The chain employs TRBV19 and TRBJ2-5; D call uncertain. Germline CDR1 reads LNHDA; CDR2 reads SQIVND (reference sequence). The CDR3 runs 17 residues. Trimming removed 1 base at V and 1 base at J, with 16 bases between. CDR3 region: CASSIVFISDPQETQYF. For the CDR3, the DNA is TGTGCCAGTAGTATAGTATTCATCAGCGATCCCCAAGAGACCCAGTACTTC.

The chain couples TRBV2 to TRBJ1-1; tentative D call: TRBD1 (5 bases). The germline gives CDR1 SNHLY, CDR2 FYNNEI. Trimming took 6 bases from V and 3 from J, leaving 14 bases between them. CDR3 length: 14 amino acids. For the CDR3, the DNA is TGTGCCAGCAGGGGCAGGGCAGCATACACTGAAGCTTTCTTT. This translates into CASRGRAAYTEAFF.

This chain joins TRBV6-5 and TRBJ2-2; 10 nucleotides align to TRBD2. The CDR3 consists of 15 residues. Trimming at V came to 8 bases and at J to 2 bases, leaving 5 bases not matched to a gene. Germline V gives CDR1 MNHEY, CDR2 SVGAGI. CDR3 region: CASGERGGNTGELFF. The CDR3 region has the DNA TGTGCCAGCGGGGAGCGGGGGGGTAACACCGGGGAGCTGTTTTTT.